This TCR beta chain is drawn from a study of Ad26.COV2.S vaccination and SARS-CoV-2 variants. Study at large: Donor allocation was to the COV1001 Ad26.COV2.S trial arm.

Produced via immunoSEQ multiplex PCR; TCRdb's table is partial and in-frame only. The data show some 480,000 clones, with 87% seen just once and around 13% held by the top ten. Trimming took off 1 base at V and 2 bases at J, with 9 bases between the two ends. CDR3 length equals 14 residues. Germline values: CDR1 LGHDT, CDR2 YNNKEL (reference sequence). Documented treatment: around 19 received Ad26.COV2.S at low or high dose, single or two shots; roughly five received placebo; per-sample allocation not given. Specimens were obtained on day 63 following the first vaccine or placebo injection. Worth noting for this clone: The same CDR3 can be traced to other DNA sequences in this sample.

This specimen was peripheral blood, taken in a trial of Ad26.COV2.S vaccine versus placebo. The clonotype comes from a person aged 18-60 years who received the Ad26.COV2.S COVID-19 vaccine or a placebo. The chain recombines TRBV3-1 (or the pseudogene TRBV3-2) with TRBJ2-7; no clear D gene. CDR3 sequence reads: CASSQVGGAYEQYF. For the CDR3, the DNA is TGTGCCAGCAGCCAAGTGGGCGGTGCCTACGAGCAGTACTTC.